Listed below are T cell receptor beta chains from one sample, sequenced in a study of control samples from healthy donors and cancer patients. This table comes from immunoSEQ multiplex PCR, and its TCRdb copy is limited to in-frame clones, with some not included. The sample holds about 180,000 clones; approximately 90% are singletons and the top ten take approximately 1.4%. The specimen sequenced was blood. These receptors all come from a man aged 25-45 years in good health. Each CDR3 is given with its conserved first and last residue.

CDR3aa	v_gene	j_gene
CASSPRRQGRKPQHF	TRBV19	TRBJ1-5
CASSLGPRTSGMAFTYEQYF	TRBV5-1	TRBJ2-7
CASSRRGSGANVLTF	TRBV14	TRBJ2-6
CATSDSGSGRSTDTQYF	TRBV24-1	TRBJ2-3
CASSFAMNTEAFF	TRBV12-3/TRBV12-4	TRBJ1-1
CASSQVGVRGKNSPLHF	TRBV4-1	TRBJ1-6
CASSYSMVQTEQYF	TRBV6-2/TRBV6-3	TRBJ2-7
CASSRTLATNEKLFF	TRBV3-1/TRBV3-2	TRBJ1-4
CASSLVADRSYNEQFF	TRBV7-9	TRBJ2-1
CASSLELAVGSPLHF	TRBV7-8	TRBJ1-6